The T cell receptor (beta chain) under discussion was sequenced for a study of CD8 T cells in ankylosing spondylitis. The study, taken as a whole, reports: In ankylosing spondylitis blood, a motif of about 8 highly homologous TCR beta variants appeared characteristic.

CDR1 is LNHNV and CDR2 is YYDKDF in the germline V gene (reference sequence). The CDR3 is made up of 15 amino acids. The V segment lost 0 bases and the J segment 5 bases; nucleotides outside the gene matches: 7. This clonotype has a handful of counts. What it recognizes is unknown. As the method for making TCR beta libraries, quantitative 5'-RACE with molecular barcodes was used. TCRdb called the 5' RACE reads again in MiXCR, with one record for every CDR3 protein. The table shows about 800,000 distinct CDR3 sequences, with about 10% occurring only once. This receptor was identified in a male donor with ankylosing spondylitis. The chain employs TRBV15 and TRBJ2-7; 7 positions match TRBD2. Material: blood, either unsorted or a sorted T cell fraction (not recorded which). This CDR3 reads CATSREAGAMNEQYF. The CDR3 coding sequence is TGTGCCACCAGCAGAGAGGCGGGAGCTATGAACGAGCAGTACTTC.